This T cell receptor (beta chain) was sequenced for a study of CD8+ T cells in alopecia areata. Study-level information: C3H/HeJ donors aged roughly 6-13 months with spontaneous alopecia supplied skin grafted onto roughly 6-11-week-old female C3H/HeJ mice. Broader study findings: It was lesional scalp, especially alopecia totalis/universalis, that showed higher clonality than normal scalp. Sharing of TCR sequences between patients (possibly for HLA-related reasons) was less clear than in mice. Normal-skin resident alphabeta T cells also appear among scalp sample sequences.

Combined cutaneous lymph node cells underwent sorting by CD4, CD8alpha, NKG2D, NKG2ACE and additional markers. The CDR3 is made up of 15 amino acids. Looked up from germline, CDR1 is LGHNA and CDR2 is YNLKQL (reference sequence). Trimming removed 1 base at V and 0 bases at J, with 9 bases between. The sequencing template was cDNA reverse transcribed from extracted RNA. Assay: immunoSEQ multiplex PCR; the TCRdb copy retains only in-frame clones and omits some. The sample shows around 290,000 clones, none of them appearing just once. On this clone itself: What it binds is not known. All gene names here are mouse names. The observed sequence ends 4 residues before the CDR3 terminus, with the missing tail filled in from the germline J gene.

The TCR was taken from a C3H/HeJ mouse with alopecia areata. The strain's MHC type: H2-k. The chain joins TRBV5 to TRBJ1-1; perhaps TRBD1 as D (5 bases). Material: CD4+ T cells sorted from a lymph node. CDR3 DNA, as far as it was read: TGTGCCAGCAGCCAAGTTGGGGGGACAAACACA. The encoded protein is CASSQVGGTNT. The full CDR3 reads CASSQVGGTNTEVFF.